This entry lists 4 T cell receptor beta chains sequenced from one sample in a study of neurological immune-mediated disorders (dated by TCRdb to between 2019 and 2020). The library was produced with 5' RACE. The sequencer was an Illumina HiSeq 2500. The raw public data were reprocessed by TCRdb itself: fastp quality trimming at Q25, MiXCR clonotype calling, in-frame beta chains only. Rows matching on CDR3 protein sequence are summarized as one entry with the most common DNA and genes. The sample table lists 120,000 or so distinct CDR3 sequences, approximately 3.2% of them with a count of one. The top ten constitute about 1.2% of the sample. Material for sequencing was PBMCs. These receptors all stem from a woman under 40 with multiple sclerosis.

This clonotype was detected ten times or more. V usage is TRBV7-2 and J usage is TRBJ1-2, with a tentative D call TRBD1 (5 bases). The germline gives CDR1 SGHTA, CDR2 FQGNSA. The length of the CDR3 is 14 residues. Trimming removed 4 bases at V and 4 bases at J, with 13 bases between. In DNA, the CDR3 is TGTGCCAGCAGCTGGCGGGGCACCTCCTATGGCTACACCTTC. It yields the protein CASSWRGTSYGYTF.

This clonotype was seen ten or more times. This chain connects TRBV7-2 to TRBJ2-3; D might be TRBD1 or TRBD2, each matching 6 bases. Trimming left V 4 bases short and J 8 bases short, with 13 bases between. CDR3 length: 13 residues. CDR1 is SGHTA and CDR2 is FQGNSA in the germline V gene. The CDR3, as DNA: TGTGCCAGCAGCTCAGTGGGGGGCCCTACGCAGTATTTT. Amino acids: CASSSVGGPTQYF.

This clonotype appeared once. The V call is TRBV5-6, the J call TRBJ1-2; D may be TRBD1 (5 bases). The germline V gene has CDR1 SGHDT and CDR2 YYEEEE. This CDR3 region has 14 residues. V lost 1 base and J lost 7, with 14 bases in between. The CDR3 protein is CASSLWGELGGYTF. DNA for the CDR3: TGTGCCAGCAGCTTGTGGGGGGAGCTTGGTGGCTACACCTTC. The complete variable domain, with remaining parts taken from reference TRBV5-6 and TRBJ1-2, reads DAGVTQSPTHLIKTRGQQVTLRCSPKSGHDTVSWYQQALGQGPQFIFQYYEEEERQRGNFPDRFSGHQFPNYSSELNVNALLLGDSALYLCASSLWGELGGYTFGSGTRLTVV.

This clonotype occurred a few times. This sequence joins TRBV30 and TRBJ1-1; 10 bases map to TRBD1. Germline CDR1 GTSNPN, CDR2 SVGIG (reference sequence). This CDR3 has 14 amino acids. The trim removed 0 bases at V and 5 bases at J, leaving 3 bases unmatched. This CDR3 reads CAWSVGGQGTEAFF. The CDR3 region has the DNA TGTGCCTGGAGTGTAGGGGGACAGGGGACTGAAGCTTTCTTT.